The clone carrying this T cell receptor beta chain was counted a single time. This entry belongs to a study of T cells after somatic rescue of genetic block. TCRdb's copy holds only in-frame clones and misses some; the assay was immunoSEQ multiplex PCR. The table has tens of thousands of clones, under 95% seen once. CDR1 is MDHEN, CDR2 SYDVKM, per germline. This CDR3 has 16 residues. Trimming stripped 3 bases from V and 0 bases from J, with 14 bases between. Material: peripheral blood mononuclear cells (PBMCs). This sequence joins TRBV28 and TRBJ1-1; no firm D call. This sequence originates from a middle-aged man. The CDR3 loop is CASSFGPFVVNTEAFF. CDR3 DNA: TGTGCCAGCAGTTTTGGGCCCTTTGTGGTGAACACTGAAGCTTTCTTT. The full variable domain, rest sourced from reference TRBV28 and TRBJ1-1, is DVKVTQSSRYLVKRTGEKVFLECVQDMDHENMFWYRQDPGLGLRLIYFSYDVKMKEKGDIPEGYSVSREKKERFSLILESASTNQTSMYLCASSFGPFVVNTEAFFGQGTRLTVV.